These 24 T cell receptor beta chains originate from one sample sequenced in a study of blood T cell repertoires in COVID-19. TCRdb's copy holds only in-frame clones and misses some; the assay was immunoSEQ multiplex PCR. Of about 210,000 clones listed, 70% to 90% are singletons. Sequencing was performed on PBMCs or T cells enriched from blood (not recorded which). The receptor source for this set is a woman between 35 and 50 years old with acute COVID-19.

This chain joins TRBV6-4 and TRBJ2-3, with 8 bases lining up with TRBD2. The CDR3 extends over 14 amino acids. V was pared by 3 bases and J by 10 bases, with 9 bases of the junction left unmatched. The V gene's germline CDR1 is MRHNA and CDR2 SNTAGT. The CDR3 sequence is CASSEGSGISPQYF. The CDR3 coding sequence is TGTGCCAGCAGTGAAGGTAGCGGGATCTCCCCGCAGTATTTT.

The chain has TRBV7-9 and TRBJ1-5, with unresolved D. Trimming cost V 1 base and J 0 bases, with 10 bases left between them. Germline CDR1 is SEHNR and CDR2 is FQNEAQ (reference sequence). This CDR3 region has 16 residues. This CDR3 reads CASSLGSGDSNQPQHF. CDR3 coding DNA: TGTGCCAGCAGCTTAGGATCCGGGGATAGCAATCAGCCCCAGCATTTT.

This clone was seen a few times. The rearrangement joins TRBV20-1 to TRBJ2-3; no clear D gene. CDR1 and CDR2 from the germline V gene are DFQATT and SNEGSKA (reference sequence). The germline V and J ends were trimmed by 6 bases and 6 bases, with 7 bases remaining between them. The CDR3 loop spans 10 amino acids. The CDR3 DNA reads as TGCAGTGCCCTCGGGGATACGCAGTATTTT. Protein sequence: CSALGDTQYF.

This sequence joins TRBV18 and TRBJ2-1; a weak D match, TRBD1 (5 bases). Germline CDR1 and CDR2: KGHSH and LQKENI. Trimming removed 6 bases from V and 9 bases from J, with 18 bases in between. The CDR3 covers 14 residues. For the CDR3, the DNA is TGTGCCAGCTCCCGGACAAAAGGTAACGTTGAGCAGTTCTTC. Its protein is CASSRTKGNVEQFF.

The CDR3 DNA is TGTGCCAGCAGCTTAGGACGCGGGGGGGAGTACTTC. This translates into CASSLGRGGEYF. The chain combines TRBV7-9 with TRBJ2-7; 9 bases align to TRBD2. The germline CDR1 and CDR2 sequences are SEHNR and FQNEAQ (reference sequence). Trimming took 1 base from V and 11 from J; bases not matched to a gene: 3. This CDR3 has 12 residues.

The chain is built from TRBV7-9 and TRBJ1-6; the D is unclear. Germline CDR1 reads SEHNR; CDR2 reads FQNEAQ (reference sequence). V lost 1 base, J lost 9 bases, and 7 bases lay in between. The CDR3 length is 13 residues. Here the CDR3 DNA reads TGTGCCAGCAGCTTAGGAGAGAGTTCACCCCTCCACTTT. It encodes CASSLGESSPLHF.

The rearrangement links TRBV7-8 to TRBJ2-4; possible D gene TRBD1, 6 bases. CDR1 SGHVS and CDR2 FQNEAQ come from the germline V gene. V was pared by 6 bases and J by 7 bases, with 22 bases between. This CDR3 region has 16 residues. This chain's CDR3 is CASSSLPRGIGNIQYF. CDR3 bases: TGTGCCAGCAGTTCACTTCCCAGGGGAATAGGGAACATTCAGTACTTC.

This clone occurred once. The V call is TRBV2, the J call TRBJ1-2, with D maybe TRBD1 (6 bases). CDR1 and CDR2 (germline): SNHLY, FYNNEI. V was trimmed by 6 bases and J by 4 bases, leaving 15 bases between them. This CDR3 is built from 14 residues. The CDR3 is CASREQGRSYGYTF. CDR3 in DNA: TGTGCCAGCAGGGAACAGGGCAGATCCTATGGCTACACCTTC.

This chain links TRBV5-4 with TRBJ2-4; weak D call: TRBD2 (7 bases). Trimming left V 2 bases short and J 6 bases short, with 15 bases between. CDR3 length equals 15 residues. Germline V gene data show CDR1 as SGHNT and CDR2 as YYREEE (reference sequence). In DNA form, the CDR3 reads TGTGCCAGCAGCTTAGAGGGGGGGAAAAGAAACATTCAGTACTTC. Amino acids: CASSLEGGKRNIQYF. The full variable domain, its missing parts supplied by reference TRBV5-4 and TRBJ2-4, is ETGVTQSPTHLIKTRGQQVTLRCSSQSGHNTVSWYQQALGQGPQFIFQYYREEENGRGNFPPRFSGLQFPNYSSELNVNALELDDSALYLCASSLEGGKRNIQYFGAGTRLSVL.

The chain combines TRBV2 with TRBJ2-3, with 10 bases aligning to TRBD1. The V gene's germline CDR1 is SNHLY and CDR2 FYNNEI. Trimming removed 6 bases from V and 4 bases from J; junction bases left unmatched: 4. The CDR3 is made up of 14 amino acids. The chain's CDR3 is CASSGQGGPDTQYF. The DNA of the CDR3 is TGTGCCAGCAGCGGACAGGGGGGTCCAGATACGCAGTATTTT.

The rearrangement joins TRBV4-3 to TRBJ1-5; D uncertain. Trimming took off 6 bases at V and 4 bases at J, with 19 bases between the two ends. Germline assignment: CDR1 LGHNA and CDR2 YSLEER. This CDR3 is built from 16 residues. The CDR3 loop reads CASRADWTTANQPQHF. In DNA form, the CDR3 reads TGCGCCAGCAGAGCGGATTGGACCACGGCGAATCAGCCCCAGCATTTT.

V usage is TRBV2 and J usage is TRBJ2-7; the match to TRBD2 covers 7 bases. The CDR3 length is 12 residues. The germline V gene has CDR1 SNHLY and CDR2 FYNNEI. Trimming cost V 8 bases and J 2 bases; bases outside gene matches: 3. CDR3 nucleotide sequence: TGTGCCAGCGGCGGGAGCCCCTACGAGCAGTACTTC. Translated, it gives CASGGSPYEQYF.

The chain recombines TRBV19 with TRBJ2-7, with D possibly being TRBD1 (6 bases). V lost 6 bases and J 3 bases, leaving 15 bases between the germline ends. CDR1 and CDR2 (germline): LNHDA, SQIVND (reference sequence). The CDR3 is made up of 14 amino acids. The chain's CDR3 is CASSPPGQLYEQYF. The CDR3 DNA reads as TGTGCCAGTAGCCCCCCCGGACAGCTCTACGAGCAGTACTTC.

The genes are TRBV18 and TRBJ1-2, with D unresolved. The V gene's germline CDR1 is KGHSH and CDR2 LQKENI. The V gene lost 2 bases and the J gene lost 9 bases, with 19 bases spanning the gap. The CDR3 spans 15 residues. The CDR3 region is CASSPSTDPPGRYTF. The CDR3 coding sequence is TGTGCCAGCTCACCAAGCACGGATCCCCCAGGTCGCTACACCTTC.

The rearrangement links TRBV29-1 to TRBJ1-2; the D is unclear. In germline, CDR1 is SQVTM, CDR2 ANQGSEA. The CDR3 loop spans 12 amino acids. V lost 5 bases and J 3 bases, leaving 10 bases between the germline ends. CDR3 nucleotide sequence: TGCAGCGTTTTCGGAGGTGACTATGGCTACACCTTC. It codes for CSVFGGDYGYTF.

The chain has TRBV18 and TRBJ2-7; D gene ambiguous. This CDR3 is built from 14 residues. Between the trimmed V and J ends, which lost 3 bases and 1 base, there was a span of 10 bases. Germline values: CDR1 KGHSH, CDR2 LQKENI. In nucleotides, the CDR3 is TGTGCCAGCTCACCGGCCGAGACTTCCTACGAGCAGTACTTC. This codes for CASSPAETSYEQYF. The whole variable domain, remainder taken from reference TRBV18 and TRBJ2-7, is NAGVMQNPRHLVRRRGQEARLRCSPMKGHSHVYWYRQLPEEGLKFMVYLQKENIIDESGMPKERFSAEFPKEGPSILRIQQVVRGDSAAYFCASSPAETSYEQYFGPGTRLTVT.

The J gene is TRBJ2-7, the V gene TRBV11-2; possibly TRBD1 for D (6 bases). The V end was cut by 3 bases, the J end by 3 bases, with 12 bases between. The CDR3 contains 14 residues. Per germline, CDR1 SGHAT and CDR2 FQNNGV. The CDR3 region has the DNA TGTGCCAGCAGCTTCCTTGCAGGGGTCTACGAGCAGTACTTC. Translation: CASSFLAGVYEQYF.

V gene TRBV7-6 combines with J gene TRBJ1-1; D remains ambiguous. Between the trimmed V and J ends, which lost 1 base and 5 bases, there was a span of 8 bases. The CDR3 is made up of 13 amino acids. Per germline, CDR1 SGHVS and CDR2 FNYEAQ. This CDR3 reads CASSLGSTTEAFF. Written as DNA, the CDR3 is TGTGCCAGCAGCTTAGGGAGTACTACTGAAGCTTTCTTT.

The chain combines TRBV6-1 with TRBJ2-5, with 8 bases fitting TRBD2. Germline V gives CDR1 MNHNS, CDR2 SASEGT. This CDR3 has 17 amino acids. The V segment lost 1 base and the J segment 5 bases; nucleotides outside the gene matches: 12. The CDR3 sequence: CASSEGFFAGGGETQYF. CDR3 sequence (DNA): TGTGCCAGCAGTGAAGGTTTCTTCGCGGGAGGAGGCGAGACCCAGTACTTC.

The J gene is TRBJ1-3, the V gene TRBV5-3; 10 positions match TRBD1. TRBV5-3 is sorted into the ORF group, with uncertain function. Germline trimming cut 4 bases from V and 4 bases from J; bases unmatched to any gene: 8. This CDR3 is built from 16 residues. CDR3 in amino acids: CARSGTGVKIGNTIYF. CDR3 sequence (DNA): TGTGCCAGAAGCGGGACAGGGGTCAAGATAGGAAACACCATATATTTT.

This chain uses TRBV9 with TRBJ2-7, with unresolved D. This CDR3 is built from 15 residues. V was clipped by 0 bases and J by 4 bases, with 14 bases between them. Germline CDR1 and CDR2: SGDLS and YYNGEE. DNA of the CDR3: TGTGCCAGCAGCGTAGGTCCAGGAAATGTTTACGAGCAGTACTTC. Its translation: CASSVGPGNVYEQYF.

The chain has TRBV19 and TRBJ2-1; 10 bases line up with TRBD1. The CDR3 contains 15 residues. Germline V gene lookup returns CDR1 LNHDA and CDR2 SQIVND (reference sequence). J gave up 7 bases and V 1 base, and 4 bases lay outside the gene matches. The CDR3 sequence: CASSIVGQGVNEQFF. For the CDR3, the DNA is TGTGCCAGTAGTATAGTCGGACAGGGGGTGAATGAGCAGTTCTTC.

The gene calls are TRBV6-5 and TRBJ2-7; TRBD2 agrees at 10 bases. With V trimmed by 2 bases and J by 0 bases, 4 bases remained unmatched. The CDR3 is made up of 16 amino acids. Germline loops: CDR1 MNHEY, CDR2 SVGAGI. Written as DNA, the CDR3 is TGTGCCAGCAGTTACGTAGCGGGAGGAAACTCCTACGAGCAGTACTTC. Translation: CASSYVAGGNSYEQYF.

CDR3 in amino acids: CASSLRTGTEYQPQHF. Written as DNA, the CDR3 is TGTGCCAGCAGCCTAAGAACCGGGACAGAATATCAGCCCCAGCATTTT. The chain joins TRBV7-2 to TRBJ1-5; TRBD1 agrees at 7 bases. V gave up 5 bases and J gave up 5 bases; unmatched junction bases: 12. Germline V gene sequence: CDR1 SGHTA, CDR2 FQGNSA. CDR3 length equals 16 residues. Filled out from reference TRBV7-2 and TRBJ1-5, the complete variable domain reads GAGVSQSPSNKVTEKGKDVELRCDPISGHTALYWYRQSLGQGLEFLIYFQGNSAPDKSGLPSDRFSAERTGGSVSTLTIQRTQQEDSAVYLCASSLRTGTEYQPQHFGDGTRLSIL.